This T cell receptor beta chain was captured in a study of CD8+CD57+ T cells in acquired aplastic anemia. In its sample, this clonotype was seen a few times. The study profiled TCR beta VDJ and CDR3 using genomic DNA as template. TCRdb passed the reads through MiXCR, listing each CDR3 protein once. The top ten clones hold 1% to 1.3% of a sample with 200,000 to 250,000 distinct CDR3 sequences, 30% to 40% of them seen once. J gave up 0 bases and V 0 bases, and 0 bases lay outside the gene matches. The CDR3 has 15 residues. Germline loops: CDR1 DFQATT, CDR2 SNEGSKA (reference sequence). The sequenced material came from sorted CD4+, CD8+, or CD8+CD57+ T cells (not recorded which) from PBMCs. The chain carries TRBV20-1 and TRBJ2-3; 10 bases are a match to TRBD2. This sequence was found in a human donor in good health, serving as a control. CDR3 DNA sequence: TGCAGTGCTAGAGATAGCGGGGGGAGCACAGATACGCAGTATTTT. This gives the protein CSARDSGGSTDTQYF.